A single TCR beta chain is shown here with its context. No antigen is known for it. The authors ran a second PCR of about 6 to 11 cycles using a sample-barcoded 5' primer and a J-beta primer mix. TCRdb itself ran the 5' RACE reads through MiXCR, one entry per CDR3 protein. The sample yields around 1.5 million distinct CDR3 sequences, about 32% seen once. This sample is drawn from a study of blood T cells in healthy people across ages. For every donor, a draw yielded approximately 9.9 milliliters of peripheral blood. Findings of the study overall: Per million T cells, the diversity of TCR beta decreased roughly linearly as age advanced. Across samples, TCR beta diversity tracked strongly with naive T cell percentage.

Germline values: CDR1 SGHRS, CDR2 YFSETQ. The CDR3 is 15 amino acids. The V and J ends lost 2 bases and 5 bases, in that order; junction bases with no gene match: 5. The chain links TRBV5-1 to TRBJ2-5; 11 bases are a match to TRBD2. The sample taken for sequencing was blood. The TCR sequence derives from a woman aged 25-40 years in good health. CDR3 protein: CASSLRLAGRETQYF. CDR3 DNA sequence: TGCGCCAGCAGCTTACGACTAGCGGGGAGGGAGACCCAGTACTTC.